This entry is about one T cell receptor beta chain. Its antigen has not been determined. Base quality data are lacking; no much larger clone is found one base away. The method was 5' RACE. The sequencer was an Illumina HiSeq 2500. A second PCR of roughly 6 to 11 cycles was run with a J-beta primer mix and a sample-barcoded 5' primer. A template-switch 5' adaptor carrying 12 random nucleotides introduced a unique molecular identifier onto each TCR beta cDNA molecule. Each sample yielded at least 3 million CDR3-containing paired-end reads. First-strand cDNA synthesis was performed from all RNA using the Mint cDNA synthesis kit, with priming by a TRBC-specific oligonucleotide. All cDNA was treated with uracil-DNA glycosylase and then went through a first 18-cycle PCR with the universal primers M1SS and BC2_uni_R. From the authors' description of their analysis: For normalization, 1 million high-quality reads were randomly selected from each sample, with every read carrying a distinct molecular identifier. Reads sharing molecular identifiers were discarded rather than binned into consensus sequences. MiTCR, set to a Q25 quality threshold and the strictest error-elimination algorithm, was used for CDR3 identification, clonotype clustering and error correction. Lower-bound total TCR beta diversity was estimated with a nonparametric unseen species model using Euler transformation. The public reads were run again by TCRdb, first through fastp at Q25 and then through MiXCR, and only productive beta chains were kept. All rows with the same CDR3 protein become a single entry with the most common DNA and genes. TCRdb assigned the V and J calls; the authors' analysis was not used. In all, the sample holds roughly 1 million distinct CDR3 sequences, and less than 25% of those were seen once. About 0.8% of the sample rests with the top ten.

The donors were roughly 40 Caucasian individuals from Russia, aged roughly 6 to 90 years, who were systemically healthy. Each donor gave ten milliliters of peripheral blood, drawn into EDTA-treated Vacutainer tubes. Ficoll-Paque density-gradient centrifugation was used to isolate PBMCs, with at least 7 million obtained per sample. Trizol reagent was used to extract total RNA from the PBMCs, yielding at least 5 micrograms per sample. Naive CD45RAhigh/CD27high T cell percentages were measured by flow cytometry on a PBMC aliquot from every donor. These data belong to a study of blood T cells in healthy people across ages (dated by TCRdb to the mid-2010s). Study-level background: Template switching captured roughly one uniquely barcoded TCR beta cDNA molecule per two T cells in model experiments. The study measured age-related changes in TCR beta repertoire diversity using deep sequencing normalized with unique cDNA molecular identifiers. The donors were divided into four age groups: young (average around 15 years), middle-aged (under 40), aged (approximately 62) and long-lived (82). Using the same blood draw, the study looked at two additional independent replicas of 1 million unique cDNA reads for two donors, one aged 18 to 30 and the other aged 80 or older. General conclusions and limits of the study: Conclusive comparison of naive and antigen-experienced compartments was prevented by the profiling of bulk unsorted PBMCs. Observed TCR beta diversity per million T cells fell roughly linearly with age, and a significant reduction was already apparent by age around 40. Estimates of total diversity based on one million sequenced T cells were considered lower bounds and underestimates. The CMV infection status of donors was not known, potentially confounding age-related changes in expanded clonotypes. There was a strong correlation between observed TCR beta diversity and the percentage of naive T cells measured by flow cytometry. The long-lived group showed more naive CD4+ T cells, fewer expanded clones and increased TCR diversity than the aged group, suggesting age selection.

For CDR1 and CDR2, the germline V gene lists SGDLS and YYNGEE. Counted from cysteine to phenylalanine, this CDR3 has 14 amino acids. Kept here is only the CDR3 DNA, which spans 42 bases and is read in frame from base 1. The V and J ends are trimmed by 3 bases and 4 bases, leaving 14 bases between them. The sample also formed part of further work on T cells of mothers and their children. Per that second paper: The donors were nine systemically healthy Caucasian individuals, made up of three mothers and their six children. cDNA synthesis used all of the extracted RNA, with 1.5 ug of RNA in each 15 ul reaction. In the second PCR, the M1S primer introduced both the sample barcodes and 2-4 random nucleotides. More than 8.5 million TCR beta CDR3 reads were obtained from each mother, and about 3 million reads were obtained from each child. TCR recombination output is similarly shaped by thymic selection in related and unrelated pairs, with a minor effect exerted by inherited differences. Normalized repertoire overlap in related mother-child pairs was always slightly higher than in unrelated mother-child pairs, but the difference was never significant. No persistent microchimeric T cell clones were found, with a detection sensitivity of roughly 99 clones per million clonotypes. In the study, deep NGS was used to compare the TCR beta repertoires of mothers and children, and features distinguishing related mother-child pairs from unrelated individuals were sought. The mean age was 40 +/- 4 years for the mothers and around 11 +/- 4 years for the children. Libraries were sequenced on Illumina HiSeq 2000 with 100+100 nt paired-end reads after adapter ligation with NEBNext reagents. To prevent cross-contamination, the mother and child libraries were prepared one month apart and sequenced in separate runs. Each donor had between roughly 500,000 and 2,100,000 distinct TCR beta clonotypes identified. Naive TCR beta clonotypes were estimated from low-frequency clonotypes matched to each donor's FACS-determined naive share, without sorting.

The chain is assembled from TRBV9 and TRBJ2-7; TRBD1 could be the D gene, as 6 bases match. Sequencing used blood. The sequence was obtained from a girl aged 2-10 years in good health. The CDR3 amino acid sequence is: CASSATGTSYEQYF. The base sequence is TGTGCCAGCAGCGCGACCGGGACAAGTTACGAGCAGTACTTC. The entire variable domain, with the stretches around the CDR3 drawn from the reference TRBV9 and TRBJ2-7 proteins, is DSGVTQTPKHLITATGQRVTLRCSPRSGDLSVYWYQQSLDQGLQFLIQYYNGEERAKGNILERFSAQQFPDLHSELNLSSLELGDSALYFCASSATGTSYEQYFGPGTRLTVT.